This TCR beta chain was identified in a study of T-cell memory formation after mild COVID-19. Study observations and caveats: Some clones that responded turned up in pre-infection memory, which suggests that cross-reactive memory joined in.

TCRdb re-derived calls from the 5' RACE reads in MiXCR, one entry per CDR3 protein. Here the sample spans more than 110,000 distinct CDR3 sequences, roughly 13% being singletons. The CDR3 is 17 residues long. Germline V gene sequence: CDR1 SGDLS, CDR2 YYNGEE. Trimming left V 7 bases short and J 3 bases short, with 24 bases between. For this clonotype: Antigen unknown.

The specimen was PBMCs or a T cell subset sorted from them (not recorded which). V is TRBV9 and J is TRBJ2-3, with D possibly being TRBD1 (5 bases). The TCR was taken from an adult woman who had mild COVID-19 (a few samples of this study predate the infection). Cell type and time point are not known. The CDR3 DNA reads TGTGCCAGCGCACAGGACGGCGGTCTAAGGTCGACAGATACGCAGTATTTT. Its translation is CASAQDGGLRSTDTQYF.